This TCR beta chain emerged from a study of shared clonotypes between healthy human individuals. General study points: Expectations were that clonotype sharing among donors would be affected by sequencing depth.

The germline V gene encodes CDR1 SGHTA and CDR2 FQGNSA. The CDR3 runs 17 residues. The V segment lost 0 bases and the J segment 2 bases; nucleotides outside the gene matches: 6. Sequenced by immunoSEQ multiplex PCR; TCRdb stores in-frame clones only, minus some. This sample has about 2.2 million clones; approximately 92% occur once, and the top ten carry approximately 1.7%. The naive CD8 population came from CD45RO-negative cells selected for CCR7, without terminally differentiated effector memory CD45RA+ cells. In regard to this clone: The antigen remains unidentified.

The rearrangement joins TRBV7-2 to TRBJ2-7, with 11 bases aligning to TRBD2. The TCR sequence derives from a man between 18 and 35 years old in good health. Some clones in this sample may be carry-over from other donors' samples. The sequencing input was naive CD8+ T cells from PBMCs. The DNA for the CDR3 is TGTGCCAGCAGCTTAGCGCGGGGACTAGCGGAGGCCTACGAGCAGTACTTC. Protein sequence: CASSLARGLAEAYEQYF.